This TCR beta chain was obtained from a study of cytomegalovirus exposure and HLA in healthy donors. Points from the study as a whole: HLA-A and HLA-B allele assignments for most subjects were reportedly predicted accurately using TCR beta sequences.

The length of the CDR3 is 14 residues. V gave up 8 bases and J gave up 8 bases; unmatched junction bases: 9. Germline V gives CDR1 SGDLS, CDR2 YYNGEE. Note on this clone: Its target is unknown.

Use of 60 Vbeta and 13 Jbeta primers characterized the PCR. The protocol was immunoSEQ multiplex PCR, while the TCRdb copy is restricted to in-frame clones and leaves out a portion. The repertoire holds 100,000 to 150,000 clones, with about two thirds as singletons. The chain uses TRBV9 and TRBJ2-1, with 11 bases lining up with TRBD2. The clonotype was recovered from a man aged 35 to 55 in good health and CMV-seropositive. Sequenced input: PBMCs. Here the CDR3 reads CASSTSGSTDEQFF. The CDR3 region has the DNA TGTGCCAGTTCTACTAGCGGGAGTACAGATGAGCAGTTCTTC.